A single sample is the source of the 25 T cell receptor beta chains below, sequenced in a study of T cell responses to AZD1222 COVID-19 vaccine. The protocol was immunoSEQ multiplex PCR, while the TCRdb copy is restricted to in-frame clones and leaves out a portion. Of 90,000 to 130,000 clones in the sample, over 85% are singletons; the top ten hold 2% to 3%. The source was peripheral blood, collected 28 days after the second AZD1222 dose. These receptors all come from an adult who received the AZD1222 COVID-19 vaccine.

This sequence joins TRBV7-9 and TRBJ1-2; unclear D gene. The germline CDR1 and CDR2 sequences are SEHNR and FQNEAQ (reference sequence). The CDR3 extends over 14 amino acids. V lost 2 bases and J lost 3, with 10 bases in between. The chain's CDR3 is CASSLSDGYYGYTF. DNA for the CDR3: TGTGCCAGCAGCTTATCGGACGGCTACTATGGCTACACCTTC.

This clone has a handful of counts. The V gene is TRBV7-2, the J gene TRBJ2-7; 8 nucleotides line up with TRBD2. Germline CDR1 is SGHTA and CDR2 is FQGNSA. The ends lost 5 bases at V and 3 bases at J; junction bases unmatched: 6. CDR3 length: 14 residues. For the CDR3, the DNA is TGTGCCAGCAGCCAAGGGACTAGATACTACGAGCAGTACTTC. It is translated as CASSQGTRYYEQYF.

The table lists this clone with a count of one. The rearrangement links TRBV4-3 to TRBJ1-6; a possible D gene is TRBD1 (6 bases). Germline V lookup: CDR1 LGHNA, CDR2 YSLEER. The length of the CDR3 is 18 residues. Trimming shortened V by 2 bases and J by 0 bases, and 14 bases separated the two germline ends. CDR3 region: CASSQSGGGSSYNSPLHF. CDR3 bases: TGCGCCAGCAGCCAATCCGGAGGGGGTAGCTCCTATAATTCACCCCTCCACTTT.

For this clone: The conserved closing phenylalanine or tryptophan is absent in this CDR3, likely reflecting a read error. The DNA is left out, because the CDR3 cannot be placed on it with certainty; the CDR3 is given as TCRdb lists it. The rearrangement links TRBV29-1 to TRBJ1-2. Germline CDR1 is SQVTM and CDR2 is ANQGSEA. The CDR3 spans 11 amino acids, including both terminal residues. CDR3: CSVQGEGSRDY.

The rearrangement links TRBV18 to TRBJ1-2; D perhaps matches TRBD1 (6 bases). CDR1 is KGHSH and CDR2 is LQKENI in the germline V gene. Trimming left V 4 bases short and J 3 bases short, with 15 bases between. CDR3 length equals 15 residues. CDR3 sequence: CASSRTTGMDYGYTF. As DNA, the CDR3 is TGTGCCAGCTCACGAACGACAGGCATGGACTATGGCTACACCTTC.

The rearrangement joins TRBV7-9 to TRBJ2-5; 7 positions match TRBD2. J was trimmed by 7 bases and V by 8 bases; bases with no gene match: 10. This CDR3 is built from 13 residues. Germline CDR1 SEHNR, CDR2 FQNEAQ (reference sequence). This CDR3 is CASVTGGLGTQYF. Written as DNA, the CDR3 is TGTGCCAGCGTTACGGGGGGATTAGGGACCCAGTACTTC.

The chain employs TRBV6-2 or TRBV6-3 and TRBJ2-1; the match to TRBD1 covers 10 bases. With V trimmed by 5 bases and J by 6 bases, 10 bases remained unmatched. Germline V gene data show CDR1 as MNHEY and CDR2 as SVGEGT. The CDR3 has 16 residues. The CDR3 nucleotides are TGTGCCAGCAGTCTTCCGGGACAGGGGTGGTTCAATGAGCAGTTCTTC. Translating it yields CASSLPGQGWFNEQFF.

The CDR3 is CASSYAEYSNQPQHF. The CDR3 nucleotides read TGTGCCAGCAGTTACGCAGAGTATAGCAATCAGCCCCAGCATTTT. This chain links TRBV6-2 or TRBV6-3 with TRBJ1-5; no definite D call. The CDR3 runs to 15 residues. V was cut by 2 bases and J by 0 bases, with 8 bases left in between. The germline gives CDR1 MNHEY, CDR2 SVGEGT.

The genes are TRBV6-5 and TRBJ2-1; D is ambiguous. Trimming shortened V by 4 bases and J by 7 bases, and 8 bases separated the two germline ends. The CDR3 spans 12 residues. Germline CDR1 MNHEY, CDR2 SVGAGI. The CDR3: CASSWGRNEQFF. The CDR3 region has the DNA TGTGCCAGCAGTTGGGGTCGGAATGAGCAGTTCTTC.

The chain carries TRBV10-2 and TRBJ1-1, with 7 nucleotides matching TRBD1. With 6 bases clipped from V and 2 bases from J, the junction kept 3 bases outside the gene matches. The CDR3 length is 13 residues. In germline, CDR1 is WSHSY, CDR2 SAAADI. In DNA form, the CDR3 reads TGCGCCAGCAGACAGGGGAGCAACACTGAAGCTTTCTTT. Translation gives CASRQGSNTEAFF.

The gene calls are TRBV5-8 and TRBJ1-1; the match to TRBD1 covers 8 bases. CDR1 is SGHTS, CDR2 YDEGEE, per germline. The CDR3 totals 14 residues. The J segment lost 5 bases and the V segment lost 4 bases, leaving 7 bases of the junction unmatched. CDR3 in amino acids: CASSDGQGWTEAFF. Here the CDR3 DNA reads TGTGCCAGCAGCGACGGACAGGGTTGGACTGAAGCTTTCTTT. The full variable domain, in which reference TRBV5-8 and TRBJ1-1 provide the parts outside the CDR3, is EAGVTQSPTHLIKTRGQQATLRCSPISGHTSVYWYQQALGLGLQFLLWYDEGEERNRGNFPPRFSGRQFPNYSSELNVNALELEDSALYLCASSDGQGWTEAFFGQGTRLTVV.

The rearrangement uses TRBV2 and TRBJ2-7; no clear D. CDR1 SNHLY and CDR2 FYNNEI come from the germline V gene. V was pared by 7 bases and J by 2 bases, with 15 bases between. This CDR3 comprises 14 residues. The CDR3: CASTSDPTPYEQYF. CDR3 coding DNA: TGTGCCAGCACCAGCGACCCAACGCCCTACGAGCAGTACTTC.

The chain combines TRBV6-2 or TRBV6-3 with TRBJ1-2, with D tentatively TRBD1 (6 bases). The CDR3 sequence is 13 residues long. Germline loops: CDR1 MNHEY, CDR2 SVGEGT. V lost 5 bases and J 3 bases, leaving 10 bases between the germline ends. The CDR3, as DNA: TGTGCCAGCAGTGACCGGACAGACTATGGCTACACCTTC. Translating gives CASSDRTDYGYTF.

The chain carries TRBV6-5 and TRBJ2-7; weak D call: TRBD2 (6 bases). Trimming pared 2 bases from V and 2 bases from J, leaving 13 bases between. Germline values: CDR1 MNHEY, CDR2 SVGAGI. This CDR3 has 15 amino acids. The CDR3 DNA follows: TGTGCCAGCAGTTACCCGGGACTGCTAACCTACGAGCAGTACTTC. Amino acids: CASSYPGLLTYEQYF.

CDR3 loop: CASSFYMGGQETQYF. The CDR3 DNA reads TGTGCCAGCAGCTTCTATATGGGGGGACAAGAGACCCAGTACTTC. This chain joins TRBV7-2 and TRBJ2-5, with D possibly matching TRBD2 (6 bases). This CDR3 is built from 15 residues. V gave up 3 bases and J gave up 2 bases, with 13 bases separating them. The germline V gene encodes CDR1 SGHTA and CDR2 FQGNSA.

CDR3: CASSDSGTDGYEQYF. In nucleotides, the CDR3 is TGTGCCAGCAGTGATTCCGGGACAGATGGCTACGAGCAGTACTTC. The chain is built from TRBV6-1 and TRBJ2-7, with 7 bases identical to TRBD1. The CDR3 contains 15 residues. From germline, CDR1 is MNHNS and CDR2 SASEGT. V lost 3 bases, J lost 3 bases, and 8 bases stayed unmatched.

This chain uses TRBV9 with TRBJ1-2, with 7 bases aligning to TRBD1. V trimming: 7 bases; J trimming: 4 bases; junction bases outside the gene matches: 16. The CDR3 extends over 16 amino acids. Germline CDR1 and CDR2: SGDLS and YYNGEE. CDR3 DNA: TGTGCCAGCGGTAGCCGATTACAGGGGATGGCCTATGGCTACACCTTC. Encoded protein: CASGSRLQGMAYGYTF. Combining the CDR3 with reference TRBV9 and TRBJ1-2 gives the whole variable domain DSGVTQTPKHLITATGQRVTLRCSPRSGDLSVYWYQQSLDQGLQFLIQYYNGEERAKGNILERFSAQQFPDLHSELNLSSLELGDSALYFCASGSRLQGMAYGYTFGSGTRLTVV.

Here the CDR3 DNA reads TGTGCCAGCAGTTTCCGCCCTGGAAGCAATCAGCCCCAGCATTTT. Translated: CASSFRPGSNQPQHF. The chain is built from TRBV27 and TRBJ1-5; the D is unclear. Trimming shortened V by 3 bases and J by 1 base, and 10 bases separated the two germline ends. The CDR3 runs 15 residues. Germline V gene sequence: CDR1 MNHEY, CDR2 SMNVEV (reference sequence).

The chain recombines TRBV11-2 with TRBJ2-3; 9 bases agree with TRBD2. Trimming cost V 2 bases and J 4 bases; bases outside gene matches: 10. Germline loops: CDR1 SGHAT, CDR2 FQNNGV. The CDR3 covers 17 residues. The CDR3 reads CASSLSYGTSFADTQYF. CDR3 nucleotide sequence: TGTGCCAGCAGCTTATCTTACGGGACTAGCTTTGCAGATACGCAGTATTTT.

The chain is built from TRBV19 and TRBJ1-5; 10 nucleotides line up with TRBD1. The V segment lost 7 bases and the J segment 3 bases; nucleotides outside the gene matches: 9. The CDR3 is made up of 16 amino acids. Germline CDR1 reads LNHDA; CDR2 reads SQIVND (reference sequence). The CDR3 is CASTPWDRGDNQPQHF. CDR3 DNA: TGTGCCAGTACCCCATGGGACAGGGGTGACAATCAGCCCCAGCATTTT. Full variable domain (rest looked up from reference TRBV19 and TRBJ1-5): DGGITQSPKYLFRKEGQNVTLSCEQNLNHDAMYWYRQDPGQGLRLIYYSQIVNDFQKGDIAEGYSVSREKKESFPLTVTSAQKNPTAFYLCASTPWDRGDNQPQHFGDGTRLSIL.

This chain's CDR3 is CASSRGGATNEKLFF. In DNA form, the CDR3 reads TGCGCCAGCAGCAGGGGCGGGGCTACTAATGAAAAACTGTTTTTT. The chain employs TRBV5-1 and TRBJ1-4, with D perhaps TRBD1 (5 bases). The CDR3 runs to 15 residues. Germline V gives CDR1 SGHRS, CDR2 YFSETQ. V lost 4 bases to trimming and J lost 2 bases, with 12 bases between them.

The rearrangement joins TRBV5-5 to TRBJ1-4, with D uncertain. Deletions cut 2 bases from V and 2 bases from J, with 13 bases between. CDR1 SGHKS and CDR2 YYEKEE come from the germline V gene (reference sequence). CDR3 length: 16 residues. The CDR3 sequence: CASSLSRARTNEKLFF. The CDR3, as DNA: TGTGCCAGCAGCTTATCCCGGGCACGGACTAATGAAAAACTGTTTTTT.

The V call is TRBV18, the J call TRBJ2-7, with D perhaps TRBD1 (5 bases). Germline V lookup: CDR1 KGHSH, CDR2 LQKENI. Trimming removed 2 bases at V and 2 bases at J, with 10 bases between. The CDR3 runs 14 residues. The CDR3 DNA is TGTGCCAGCTCACCATTGGCAGGGACCTACGAGCAGTACTTC. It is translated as CASSPLAGTYEQYF.

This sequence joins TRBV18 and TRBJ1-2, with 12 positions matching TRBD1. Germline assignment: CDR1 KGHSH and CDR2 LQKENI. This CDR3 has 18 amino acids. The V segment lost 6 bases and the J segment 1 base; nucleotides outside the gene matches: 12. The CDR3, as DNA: TGTGCCAGCTCGCCTGCCGGGACAGGGGGCGCAGATAACTATGGCTACACCTTC. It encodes CASSPAGTGGADNYGYTF.

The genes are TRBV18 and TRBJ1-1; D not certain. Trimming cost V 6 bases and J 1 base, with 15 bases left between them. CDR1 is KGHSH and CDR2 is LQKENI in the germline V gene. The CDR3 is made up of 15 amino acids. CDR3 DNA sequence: TGTGCCAGCTCCCTTTTCGGGCGCGGGAACACTGAAGCTTTCTTT. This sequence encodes CASSLFGRGNTEAFF.